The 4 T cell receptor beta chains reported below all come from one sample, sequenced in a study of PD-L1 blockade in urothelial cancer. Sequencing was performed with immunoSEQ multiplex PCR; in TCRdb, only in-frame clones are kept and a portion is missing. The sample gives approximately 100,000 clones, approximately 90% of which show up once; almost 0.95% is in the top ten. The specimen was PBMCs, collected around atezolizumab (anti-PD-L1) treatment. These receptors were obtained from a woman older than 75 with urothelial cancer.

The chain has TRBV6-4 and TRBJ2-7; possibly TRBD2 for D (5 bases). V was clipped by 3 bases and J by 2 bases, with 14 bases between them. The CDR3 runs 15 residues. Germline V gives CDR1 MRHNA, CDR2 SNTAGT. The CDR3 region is CASSEGHGGPYEQYF. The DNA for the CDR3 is TGTGCCAGCAGTGAGGGTCACGGAGGACCCTACGAGCAGTACTTC.

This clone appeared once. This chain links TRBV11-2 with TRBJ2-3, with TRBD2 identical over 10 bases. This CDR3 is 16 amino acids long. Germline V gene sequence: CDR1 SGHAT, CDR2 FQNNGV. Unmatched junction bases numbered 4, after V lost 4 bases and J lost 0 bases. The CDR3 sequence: CASSWTSGASTDTQYF. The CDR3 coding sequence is TGTGCCAGCAGCTGGACTAGCGGAGCTAGCACAGATACGCAGTATTTT.

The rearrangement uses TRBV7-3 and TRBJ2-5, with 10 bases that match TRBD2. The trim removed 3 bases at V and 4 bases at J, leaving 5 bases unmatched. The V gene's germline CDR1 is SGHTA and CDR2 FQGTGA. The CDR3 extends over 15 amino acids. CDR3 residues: CASSLGTSVGETQYF. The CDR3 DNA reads TGTGCCAGCAGCTTGGGGACTAGCGTGGGAGAGACCCAGTACTTC.

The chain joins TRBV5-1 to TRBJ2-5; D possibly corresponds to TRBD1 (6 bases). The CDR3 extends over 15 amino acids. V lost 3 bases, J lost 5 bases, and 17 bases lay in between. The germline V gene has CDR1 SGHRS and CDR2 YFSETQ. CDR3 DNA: TGCGCCAGCAGCTCGTCGTGGGGACAAGGGGAGACCCAGTACTTC. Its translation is CASSSSWGQGETQYF.